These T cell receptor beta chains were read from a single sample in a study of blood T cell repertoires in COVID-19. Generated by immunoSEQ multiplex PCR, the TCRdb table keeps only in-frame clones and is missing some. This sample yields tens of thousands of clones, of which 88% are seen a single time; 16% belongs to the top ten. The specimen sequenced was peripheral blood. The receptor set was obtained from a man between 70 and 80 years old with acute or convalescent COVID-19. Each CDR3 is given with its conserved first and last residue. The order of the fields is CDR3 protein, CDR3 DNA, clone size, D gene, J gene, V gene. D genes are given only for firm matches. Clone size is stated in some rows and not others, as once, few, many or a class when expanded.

CASSYPQGARVEQYF,TGTGCCAGCAGCTACCCCCAGGGGGCCCGAGTCGAGCAGTACTTC,.,TRBD1,TRBJ2-7,TRBV7-2
CASSSGGGNEQFF,TGTGCCAGCAGCTCTGGGGGGGGCAATGAGCAGTTCTTC,.,TRBD2,TRBJ2-1,TRBV7-7
CASRTPSGNYNEQFF,TGTGCCAGCAGGACCCCTAGCGGCAACTACAATGAGCAGTTCTTC,.,TRBD2,TRBJ2-1,TRBV6-5
CSASGTSGTNEQFF,TGCAGTGCTAGTGGGACTAGCGGGACTAATGAGCAGTTCTTC,.,TRBD2,TRBJ2-1,TRBV20-1
CASSLDRGYGYTF,TGTGCCAGCAGCTTAGACAGGGGCTATGGCTACACCTTC,.,TRBD1,TRBJ1-2,TRBV7-9
CASSYEGRGPDTQYF,TGTGCCAGCAGTTACGAGGGCAGGGGGCCGGATACGCAGTATTTT,.,TRBD1,TRBJ2-3,TRBV6-5
CASSPLAGVTQETQYF,TGTGCCAGCAGCCCTCTAGCGGGAGTTACCCAAGAGACCCAGTACTTC,.,TRBD2,TRBJ2-5,TRBV9
CASSRESGEQYF,TGTGCCAGCAGTCGGGAATCTGGCGAGCAGTACTTC,.,.,TRBJ2-7,TRBV12-3/TRBV12-4
CASSANQRLGATAEQFF,TGTGCCAGCAGTGCAAACCAGAGACTAGGAGCCACGGCTGAGCAGTTCTTC,.,.,TRBJ2-1,TRBV6-2/TRBV6-3
CASSVERNSYNEQFF,TGTGCCAGCAGCGTAGAGAGGAACTCCTACAATGAGCAGTTCTTC,.,.,TRBJ2-1,TRBV9
CASSLGPGGEQYF,TGTGCCAGCAGCTTAGGGCCAGGGGGCGAGCAGTACTTC,.,TRBD1,TRBJ2-7,TRBV11-3
CASSFDLSTDTQYF,TGTGCCAGCAGCTTCGACTTAAGCACAGATACGCAGTATTTT,.,.,TRBJ2-3,TRBV11-2
CASSPLDSSYNEQFF,TGTGCCAGCTCACCGTTGGACAGTTCTTACAATGAGCAGTTCTTC,.,.,TRBJ2-1,TRBV18
CASSQDLETKDTIYF,TGTGCCAGCAGCCAAGATCTGGAGACCAAGGACACCATATATTTT,.,.,TRBJ1-3,TRBV3-1/TRBV3-2
CASSLGTSSYNEQFF,TGCGCCAGCAGCTTGGGGACTTCCTCCTACAATGAGCAGTTCTTC,.,.,TRBJ2-1,TRBV5-1
CATMTGDSNQPQHF,TGTGCCACCATGACAGGGGACAGCAATCAGCCCCAGCATTTT,.,TRBD1,TRBJ1-5,TRBV15
CASSLGQGTGYGYTF,TGTGCCAGCAGCTTGGGACAGGGAACGGGCTATGGCTACACCTTC,.,TRBD1,TRBJ1-2,TRBV5-4
CASGFSVLQQGSNQPQHF,TGTGCTAGTGGTTTCTCAGTACTCCAACAGGGTAGCAATCAGCCCCAGCATTTT,.,.,TRBJ1-5,TRBV12-5
CASRVGLAENTGELFF,TGTGCCAGCAGGGTTGGACTAGCGGAGAACACCGGGGAGCTGTTTTTT,.,TRBD2,TRBJ2-2,TRBV25-1
CASSQPGQGTGYTF,TGTGCCAGCAGCCAACCGGGACAGGGAACGGGCTACACCTTC,.,TRBD1,TRBJ1-2,TRBV3-1/TRBV3-2
CASSQGLASSNYGYTF,TGTGCCAGCAGCCAAGGATTGGCCAGTTCTAACTATGGCTACACCTTC,.,.,TRBJ1-2,TRBV14
CATSGPDRDRSSYEQYF,TGTGCCACCAGTGGTCCCGACCGGGACAGGAGCTCCTACGAGCAGTACTTC,.,TRBD1,TRBJ2-7,TRBV24-1
CASSAVLENEQFF,TGTGCCAGCAGCGCCGTTTTGGAGAATGAGCAGTTCTTC,.,.,TRBJ2-1,TRBV9
CASSSPGPAGAQFF,TGTGCCAGCAGCTCTCCCGGCCCAGCAGGTGCGCAGTTCTTC,.,.,TRBJ2-1,TRBV5-4
CASSQGGVNQPQHF,TGCGCCAGCAGCCAAGGGGGGGTAAATCAGCCCCAGCATTTT,once,.,TRBJ1-5,TRBV4-1
CAISAWSSGNTIYF,TGTGCCATCAGTGCGTGGAGCTCTGGAAACACCATATATTTT,.,.,TRBJ1-3,TRBV10-3
CASSLTWRRRQDYSNQPQHF,TGTGCCAGTAGTTTAACTTGGCGCCGCCGACAGGATTATAGCAATCAGCCCCAGCATTTT,.,.,TRBJ1-5,TRBV19
CASSTRGSGELFF,TGTGCCAGCTCGACTAGGGGTTCGGGGGAGCTGTTTTTT,.,.,TRBJ2-2,TRBV9
CASSLSSGVQETQYF,TGTGCCAGCAGCCTAAGTTCGGGAGTACAAGAGACCCAGTACTTC,.,.,TRBJ2-5,TRBV7-9
CASRPGTGGYEQYF,TGCGCCAGCCGGCCCGGGACAGGGGGTTACGAGCAGTACTTC,.,TRBD1,TRBJ2-7,TRBV5-1
CASSLNAGAVSYEQYF,TGTGCCAGCTCCTTAAATGCAGGGGCGGTTTCCTACGAGCAGTACTTC,.,.,TRBJ2-7,TRBV11-1
CATKQDGNSPLHF,TGTGCCACGAAACAGGATGGGAATTCACCCCTCCACTTT,.,.,TRBJ1-6,TRBV6-5
CASRLSYNEQFF,TGTGCCAGCAGACTTAGCTACAATGAGCAGTTCTTC,.,.,TRBJ2-1,TRBV12-3/TRBV12-4
CASSRLGENIQYF,TGTGCCAGCAGTCGACTAGGGGAAAACATTCAGTACTTC,.,.,TRBJ2-4,TRBV12-3/TRBV12-4
CASTLGGSSYNEQFF,TGTGCCAGCACCTTAGGCGGGAGCTCCTACAATGAGCAGTTCTTC,few,TRBD2,TRBJ2-1,TRBV7-2
CASSSGRHNSPLHF,TGTGCCAGCAGTTCAGGGAGGCATAATTCACCCCTCCACTTT,.,.,TRBJ1-6,TRBV7-2
CASISRDRYTGELFF,TGTGCCAGCATTTCCCGGGACAGGTATACCGGGGAGCTGTTTTTT,.,TRBD1,TRBJ2-2,TRBV28